This T cell receptor (beta chain) originates from a study of T cells after yellow fever vaccination. V was clipped by 4 bases and J by 3 bases, with 15 bases between them. CDR1 is SGHDT, CDR2 YYEEEE, per germline. The CDR3 covers 15 residues. TCRdb independently ran MiXCR on the 5' RACE reads; one entry per CDR3 protein. Of just under 600,000 distinct CDR3 sequences in the sample, less than 15% are singletons; the top ten hold over 12%. This specimen was PBMCs, taken on the day of the yellow fever booster vaccination. V is TRBV5-6 and J is TRBJ2-3, with D unresolved. This TCR was recovered from a man aged 25-45 years who received the YFV17D yellow fever vaccine. CDR3 loop: CASSPAPGLTDTQYF. The DNA of the CDR3 is TGTGCCAGCAGCCCAGCTCCCGGGCTGACAGATACGCAGTATTTT.